Sequencing of this TCR beta chain was carried out in a study of PD-L1 blockade in urothelial cancer. For the study at large: In 2014, patients got going on atezolizumab, taking 1,200 mg intravenously every 3 weeks. After treatment start, blood was analyzed at 3 weeks (second dose) and at 6 weeks. The study recovered a median of roughly 140,000 T cells per blood sample.

Synthetic templates analogous to TCR were spiked into all PCRs individually. The table came from immunoSEQ multiplex PCR; TCRdb's copy has only in-frame clones and leaves some out. The sample records some 84,000 clones, about 81% being singletons. Per germline, CDR1 SGHNT and CDR2 YYREEE (reference sequence). The length of the CDR3 is 14 residues. V lost 0 bases and J lost 8; bases outside the gene matches: 4. This clone was seen once. V is TRBV5-4 and J is TRBJ1-4, with TRBD1 matching 7 bases. The clonotype was recovered from a man in his 70s with urothelial cancer. The sample in question was PBMCs, obtained around atezolizumab (anti-PD-L1) treatment. Here the CDR3 reads CASSLGQGDEKLFF. The CDR3 bases are TGTGCCAGCAGCTTGGGTCAGGGGGACGAAAAACTGTTTTTT.